Included here is one T cell receptor (beta chain) sequence, with context. The specificity of this receptor is unknown. Per-base quality was not reported, and no clone a single base away is much larger than it. V is pared back by 3 bases and J by 10 bases, with 17 bases lying between the germline termini. Including cysteine and phenylalanine, the CDR3 has 15 amino acids. Only the CDR3 DNA is retained, 45 bases long and in frame from the first base. The germline V gene yields SGHDT for CDR1 and YYEEEE for CDR2. The data originate from a study of memory CD4+ T cells and cytomegalovirus serostatus (dated by TCRdb to about 2019). Concerning the study at large: The roughly 35 healthy Belgian adults in the cohort included 9 who were CMV seropositive and roughly 25 who were CMV seronegative. To replicate a published TCR-based CMV serostatus classifier, the study sequenced CD4+ memory TCRbeta repertoires from a Belgian cohort whose cytomegalovirus serostatus was known. General study outcomes and caveats: For CMV serostatus prediction, a median bootstrapped AUC of approximately 0.95 was reached with the original framework, and a median bootstrapped AUC of 0.91 was reached with a US-trained random forest. The original-framework classifier achieved a median bootstrapped AUC of about 0.95 with a 95% CI of 0.76-1.00 on the Belgian cohort. Only CD4+CD45RO+ memory cells were sequenced, unlike the original study, which covered naive and memory CD4+ and CD8+ populations. The results were read as suggesting that the CMV-associated TCR signature is, for the most part, present in the CD4+ memory repertoire. Among the 150 to 200 previously reported CMV-associated TCRbeta sequences, some 62 showed up in the CD4+ memory repertoires, with each one found in between one and five individuals.

A FACSAria II was used to sort memory CD4+ T cells, defined as single viable CD3+CD4+CD8-CD45RO+ cells. CMV serostatus was assessed using a Roche Elecsys assay, by which serum IgG against CMV pp150, pp28, p38 and p52 was detected. After the samples were thawed, total CD4+ T cells were enriched through positive selection using CD4 magnetic microbeads. The samples came from a different study that was designed specifically to examine the CD4+ T cell memory repertoire. Peripheral blood mononuclear cells were isolated and cryopreserved according to standard operating procedures, and serum was kept at -80 degrees C. Staining used CD3-PerCP (BW264/56), CD4-APC (RPA-T4), CD45RO-PE (UCHT1) and CD8-Pacific Orange (3B5) antibodies, with Sytox blue excluding non-viable cells. Genomic DNA was extracted from sorted cells with the Quick-DNA Microprep Kit. Amplification of TCRbeta DNA was done with the immunoSEQ hsTCRbeta kit, following the protocol from the manufacturer. An Illumina MiSeq instrument was used to sequence the TCRbeta libraries. The published analysis was carried out like this. Once out-of-frame sequences had been removed, 2,204,828 distinct TCRbeta sequences were left, which works out to an average of approximately 61,000 per individual. Each individual was scored according to the count of about 150 previously reported CMV-associated TCRbeta sequences and the total productive distinct TCRbeta count. A beta-binomial model was reimplemented in Python, and scikit-learn random forests with default parameters were trained on data from the US cohort. Classifier performance on the Belgian cohort was summarized as median AUC with percentile confidence intervals calculated over 10,000 bootstrap iterations. TCRdb took this table from immuneACCESS and kept in-frame rearrangements with V and J called. Such tables lack part of the clones; where checked against another copy, unresolved V genes explain under half of the gap, and the rest is unexplained. V and J calls and clone size are as listed in that table; D and trimming were resolved from the DNA. In this sample the table shows 45,000 to 50,000 clones, 77% of which occur a single time. The ten largest account for roughly 0.6% of the sample.

The clonotype originates from an adult in good health and CMV-seronegative. Sequencing was done on a sample of memory CD4+ T cells from blood. The chain employs TRBV5-6 and TRBJ1-6; the D gene is unclear. At the DNA level, the sequence is TGTGCCAGCAGCTATCTAGGAGGGAGGCAATCACCCCTCCACTTT. The encoded protein is CASSYLGGRQSPLHF.